The 18 T cell receptor beta chains given below trace back to one sample, sequenced in a study of blood T cell repertoires in COVID-19. Assay: immunoSEQ multiplex PCR; the TCRdb copy retains only in-frame clones and omits some. The sample shows hundreds of thousands of clones, roughly 86% of them seen only once. The sample consisted of peripheral blood. These receptors were obtained from a man aged 65 to 85 with acute or convalescent COVID-19.

This sequence joins TRBV18 and TRBJ1-2; TRBD1 matches at 8 bases. Looked up from germline, CDR1 is KGHSH and CDR2 is LQKENI. V dropped 4 bases and J dropped 8; count of bases not matched to a gene: 6. The CDR3 length is 13 residues. CDR3 residues: CASSRGQGGGYTF. The CDR3 coding sequence is TGTGCCAGCTCACGCGGACAGGGTGGCGGCTACACCTTC.

This rearrangement joins TRBV12-3 or TRBV12-4 to TRBJ2-7; 8 bases align to TRBD1. J lost 5 bases, V lost 7 bases, and 7 bases had no gene match. This CDR3 is built from 13 residues. Here the CDR3 DNA reads TGTGCCAGCACCAAATCGGACAGGGACGAGCAGTACTTC. Translating gives CASTKSDRDEQYF.

This sequence joins TRBV24-1 and TRBJ2-1; 10 bases agree with TRBD2. V trimming: 3 bases; J trimming: 4 bases; junction bases outside the gene matches: 2. Germline CDR1 is KGHDR and CDR2 is SFDVKD. This CDR3 comprises 15 residues. In DNA form, the CDR3 reads TGTGCCACCAGTGATGCTAGCGGGGGTTACAATGAGCAGTTCTTC. Protein: CATSDASGGYNEQFF.

This rearrangement joins TRBV24-1 to TRBJ2-1; D is perhaps TRBD2 (5 bases). Germline lookup yields CDR1 KGHDR and CDR2 SFDVKD. The CDR3 covers 15 residues. Between the trimmed V and J ends, which lost 5 bases and 8 bases, there was a span of 18 bases. As DNA, the CDR3 is TGTGCCACCAGTGCAGCCAGCGGCAGGCTTTATGAGCAGTTCTTC. Its translation: CATSAASGRLYEQFF.

V usage is TRBV4-3 and J usage is TRBJ2-1; TRBD1 is a possible D gene (6 bases). Trimming left V 4 bases short and J 3 bases short, with 19 bases between. The germline gives CDR1 LGHNA, CDR2 YSLEER. The CDR3 consists of 17 residues. In DNA form, the CDR3 reads TGCGCCAGCAGCCGGGTCACAGGGAGAAGAAGCTACAATGAGCAGTTCTTC. Its protein product is CASSRVTGRRSYNEQFF.

The chain uses TRBV5-4 and TRBJ2-1, with TRBD1 matching over 7 bases. Unmatched junction bases numbered 7, after V lost 4 bases and J lost 3 bases. The germline gives CDR1 SGHNT, CDR2 YYREEE (reference sequence). The CDR3 has 15 residues. CDR3 DNA: TGTGCCAGCAGCCCAACGACAGGGAACTACAATGAGCAGTTCTTC. Protein: CASSPTTGNYNEQFF.

The J gene is TRBJ2-3, the V gene TRBV9; D is unclear. The CDR3 runs to 15 residues. Trimming removed 0 bases at V and 2 bases at J, with 10 bases between. CDR1 and CDR2 (germline): SGDLS, YYNGEE. The CDR3 DNA is TGTGCCAGCAGCGTAGCTGTAGATTCCACAGATACGCAGTATTTT. Amino acids: CASSVAVDSTDTQYF. The full variable domain, rest sourced from reference TRBV9 and TRBJ2-3, is DSGVTQTPKHLITATGQRVTLRCSPRSGDLSVYWYQQSLDQGLQFLIQYYNGEERAKGNILERFSAQQFPDLHSELNLSSLELGDSALYFCASSVAVDSTDTQYFGPGTRLTVL.

CDR3 coding DNA: TGTGCCAGTAGCTATAAGGGGGGGTGGCAGCCCCAGCATTTT. It yields the protein CASSYKGGWQPQHF. The V call is TRBV19, the J call TRBJ1-5, with a weak D call TRBD1 (6 bases). CDR3 length: 14 amino acids. The germline CDR1 and CDR2 sequences are LNHDA and SQIVND (reference sequence). Trimming shortened V by 6 bases and J by 7 bases, and 16 bases separated the two germline ends.

The chain combines TRBV5-4 with TRBJ2-7; 7 bases are a match to TRBD1. The CDR3 totals 14 residues. The V gene's germline CDR1 is SGHNT and CDR2 YYREEE (reference sequence). After removal of 8 bases from V and 3 bases from J, the junction contained 11 bases not matched to a gene. The CDR3 loop is CASTLRGLHYEQYF. The CDR3 coding sequence is TGTGCCAGTACCTTGAGGGGGCTCCACTACGAGCAGTACTTC.

The sample holds a few counts of this clone. This chain connects TRBV4-2 to TRBJ2-7, with a tentative D call TRBD2 (6 bases). Trimming stripped 6 bases from V and 4 bases from J, with 13 bases between. Per the germline V gene, CDR1 is LGHNA and CDR2 is YNFKEQ. CDR3 length: 13 residues. CDR3 DNA: TGTGCCAGCAGTCCCTGGGGAGGATACGAGCAGTACTTC. Residues: CASSPWGGYEQYF.

The chain couples TRBV6-6 to TRBJ2-2; possibly TRBD2 for D (5 bases). V lost 5 bases, J lost 5 bases, and 18 bases lay in between. The germline V gene has CDR1 MNHNY and CDR2 SVGAGI (reference sequence). This CDR3 comprises 16 residues. DNA for the CDR3: TGTGCCAGCAGTCACGATACTATAGGCGGGACCGGGGAGCTGTTTTTT. It codes for CASSHDTIGGTGELFF.

The chain couples TRBV7-7 to TRBJ2-2, with TRBD2 matching 11 bases. After removal of 5 bases from V and 4 bases from J, the junction contained 9 bases not matched to a gene. Germline values: CDR1 SSHAT, CDR2 FNYEAQ (reference sequence). The length of the CDR3 is 17 residues. For the CDR3, the DNA is TGTGCCAGCAGCAACCCCCCTGGGACTAGCGGCACCGGGGAGCTGTTTTTT. Protein: CASSNPPGTSGTGELFF.

This chain links TRBV7-2 with TRBJ2-2; D gene uncertain. CDR1 is SGHTA, CDR2 FQGNSA, per germline. V lost 5 bases and J lost 4, with 11 bases in between. This CDR3 contains 14 residues. The CDR3 here is CASSPPESTGELFF. DNA for the CDR3: TGTGCCAGCAGCCCACCGGAGAGCACCGGGGAGCTGTTTTTT.

The gene calls are TRBV6-2 or TRBV6-3 and TRBJ1-6, with a weak D call TRBD1 (5 bases). V lost 3 bases and J lost 12, with 6 bases in between. The CDR3 spans 11 residues. The V gene's germline CDR1 is MNHEY and CDR2 SVGEGT. This chain's CDR3 is CASSYQGPLHF. CDR3 DNA sequence: TGTGCCAGCAGTTATCAGGGACCCCTCCACTTT.

In regard to this clone: This specimen includes other DNA sequences encoding the same CDR3. The V gene is TRBV3-1 (or the pseudogene TRBV3-2), the J gene TRBJ1-3; the D is unclear. The CDR3 has 15 residues. Germline lookup yields CDR1 LGHDT and CDR2 YNNKEL (reference sequence). Trimming stripped 6 bases from V and 0 bases from J, with 12 bases between. The CDR3 spells CASSPTTGSGNTIYF. In nucleotides, the CDR3 is TGTGCCAGCAGTCCTACCACCGGCTCTGGAAACACCATATATTTT.

V usage is TRBV19 and J usage is TRBJ1-6; 8 bases map to TRBD1. V was clipped by 4 bases and J by 6 bases; unmatched bases: 8. Germline V lookup: CDR1 LNHDA, CDR2 SQIVND (reference sequence). This CDR3 has 16 amino acids. The CDR3 protein is CASSTVGQGRNSPLHF. CDR3 bases: TGTGCCAGTAGTACTGTCGGACAGGGACGTAATTCACCCCTCCACTTT.

The CDR3 coding sequence is TGTGCCAGCAGCGGGGTACTAGCGGGAGGCTACGAGCAGTACTTC. This codes for CASSGVLAGGYEQYF. This chain uses TRBV6-2 or TRBV6-3 with TRBJ2-7; 12 bases are a match to TRBD2. The ends lost 6 bases at V and 3 bases at J; junction bases unmatched: 6. The CDR3 is 15 amino acids. Looked up from germline, CDR1 is MNHEY and CDR2 is SVGEGT.

With respect to this clone: One end of the junction is discordant with germline, which a read error may explain. V and J are TRBV6-2 or TRBV6-3 and TRBJ2-7, with 9 nucleotides matching TRBD2. The CDR3 runs to 15 residues. Germline CDR1 is MNHEY and CDR2 is SVGEGT. CDR3 sequence: CASSYHVTSGYGQYF. In DNA, the CDR3 is TGTGCCAGCAGTTACCATGTGACTAGCGGATACGGGCAGTACTTC.